One and the same sample provided the 22 T cell receptor beta chains below, sequenced in a study of shared clonotypes between healthy human individuals. TCRdb keeps only in-frame clones here, not all; method: immunoSEQ multiplex PCR. The repertoire holds hundreds of thousands of clones, approximately 95% seen once, with about 0.11% in the top ten. Naive CD8 cells lacked CD45RO, underwent positive selection for CCR7 and left out terminally differentiated effector memory CD45RA+ cells. Sequencing was performed on naive CD8+ T cells sorted from blood. These receptors all stem from a woman aged 25 to 39 in good health.

The chain links TRBV2 to TRBJ1-4; no clear D gene. Germline loops: CDR1 SNHLY, CDR2 FYNNEI. V gave up 7 bases and J gave up 0 bases, with 9 bases separating them. The CDR3 is made up of 14 amino acids. In nucleotides, the CDR3 is TGTGCCAGCACAATTCATGCAACTAATGAAAAACTGTTTTTT. It specifies CASTIHATNEKLFF.

The chain joins TRBV2 to TRBJ1-2; no clear D gene. V lost 6 bases to trimming and J lost 4 bases, with 15 bases between them. Per the germline V gene, CDR1 is SNHLY and CDR2 is FYNNEI. This CDR3 has 14 residues. CDR3 nucleotide sequence: TGTGCCAGCAGATTACCCGGGCCGATCTATGGCTACACCTTC. Protein product: CASRLPGPIYGYTF.

The genes are TRBV7-2 and TRBJ1-2; D unclear. Germline V gene lookup returns CDR1 SGHTA and CDR2 FQGNSA. V dropped 1 base and J dropped 8 bases, with 14 bases sitting between them. The CDR3 contains 14 residues. The CDR3: CASSLEHKLWGYTF. The CDR3 nucleotides read TGTGCCAGCAGCTTAGAACACAAGCTGTGGGGCTACACCTTC.

This sequence joins TRBV5-6 and TRBJ2-7, with D maybe TRBD1 (5 bases). This CDR3 has 12 amino acids. Germline V gene sequence: CDR1 SGHDT, CDR2 YYEEEE. V was cut by 3 bases and J by 4 bases, with 8 bases left in between. CDR3 residues: CASSSQDYEQYF. CDR3 sequence (DNA): TGTGCCAGCAGCTCACAGGATTACGAGCAGTACTTC.

This chain joins TRBV19 and TRBJ1-4; weak D call: TRBD1 (5 bases). V was clipped by 10 bases and J by 8 bases, with 17 bases between them. The CDR3 has 13 residues. In germline, CDR1 is LNHDA, CDR2 SQIVND (reference sequence). CDR3 amino acids: CAISGPAEEKLFF. CDR3 bases: TGTGCCATTTCGGGACCCGCAGAGGAAAAACTGTTTTTT.

The V call is TRBV30, the J call TRBJ2-5; 8 bases are a match to TRBD1. Germline V lookup: CDR1 GTSNPN, CDR2 SVGIG (reference sequence). Trimming at V came to 7 bases and at J to 2 bases, leaving 9 bases not matched to a gene. This CDR3 is 14 amino acids long. CDR3 DNA: TGTGCCTCAAGGACAGGGCGACAGCAAGAGACCCAGTACTTC. This sequence encodes CASRTGRQQETQYF. The whole variable domain, filled in from reference TRBV30 and TRBJ2-5, reads SQTIHQWPATLVQPVGSPLSLECTVEGTSNPNLYWYRQAAGRGLQLLFYSVGIGQISSEVPQNLSASRPQDRQFILSSKKLLLSDSGFYLCASRTGRQQETQYFGPGTRLLVL.

The chain carries TRBV4-1 and TRBJ1-2, with 8 nucleotides matching TRBD1. The V segment lost 1 base and the J segment 3 bases; nucleotides outside the gene matches: 7. The length of the CDR3 is 16 residues. Germline-derived CDR1 and CDR2 are MGHRA and YSYEKL. The CDR3 is CASSQVPQGVDYGYTF. CDR3 bases: TGCGCCAGCAGCCAAGTACCACAGGGGGTGGACTATGGCTACACCTTC.

V and J are TRBV7-9 and TRBJ1-1; maybe TRBD1 (5 bases). V was cut by 5 bases and J by 3 bases, with 13 bases left in between. CDR1 SEHNR and CDR2 FQNEAQ come from the germline V gene (reference sequence). The CDR3 extends over 14 amino acids. This chain's CDR3 is CASSPRSGDTEAFF. The CDR3 DNA sequence: TGTGCCAGCAGCCCCCGGTCGGGGGACACTGAAGCTTTCTTT.

The gene calls are TRBV4-2 and TRBJ2-1, with 10 bases lining up with TRBD2. The CDR3 has 14 amino acids. J was trimmed by 6 bases and V by 2 bases; bases with no gene match: 1. Germline values: CDR1 LGHNA, CDR2 YNFKEQ. CDR3 in amino acids: CASSQRTSGNEQFF. In DNA, the CDR3 is TGTGCCAGCAGCCAAAGGACTAGCGGCAATGAGCAGTTCTTC.

Worth noting for this clone: The sample has other DNA sequences that encode this CDR3 too. This rearrangement joins TRBV27 to TRBJ1-1, with 8 bases fitting TRBD1. The CDR3 extends over 14 amino acids. The J segment lost 4 bases and the V segment lost 6 bases, leaving 7 bases of the junction unmatched. Germline assignment: CDR1 MNHEY and CDR2 SMNVEV (reference sequence). The CDR3 protein is CASSRTGGGTEAFF. The CDR3 DNA is TGTGCCAGCAGCCGTACAGGGGGGGGCACTGAAGCTTTCTTT.

J is TRBJ2-7 and V is TRBV28; D is possibly TRBD2 (5 bases). Germline assignment: CDR1 MDHEN and CDR2 SYDVKM. The germline V and J ends were trimmed by 8 bases and 5 bases, with 22 bases remaining between them. The CDR3 extends over 15 amino acids. The CDR3 sequence is CASSWIARKGHEQYF. CDR3 DNA: TGTGCCAGCTCCTGGATAGCGCGAAAAGGTCACGAGCAGTACTTC.

The chain combines TRBV19 with TRBJ2-6; D unclear. The germline CDR1 and CDR2 sequences are LNHDA and SQIVND (reference sequence). V lost 1 base and J 0 bases, leaving 7 bases between the germline ends. This CDR3 region has 16 residues. The CDR3 is CASSIGFSSGANVLTF. The CDR3 nucleotides are TGTGCCAGTAGTATAGGTTTTAGCTCTGGGGCCAACGTCCTGACTTTC.

In DNA form, the CDR3 reads TGTGCCAGCAGCTTGGCTGGGTTTTCTGGAAACACCATATATTTT. Residues: CASSLAGFSGNTIYF. The gene calls are TRBV5-5 and TRBJ1-3; no reliable D call. The V end was cut by 0 bases, the J end by 1 base, with 8 bases between. Germline-derived CDR1 and CDR2 are SGHKS and YYEKEE (reference sequence). There are 15 residues in the CDR3.

This chain uses TRBV5-1 with TRBJ2-7, with TRBD2 as a possible D gene (5 bases). Deletions cut 6 bases from V and 0 bases from J, with 13 bases between. The CDR3 sequence is 14 residues long. CDR1 and CDR2 from the germline V gene are SGHRS and YFSETQ. The CDR3 coding sequence is TGCGCCAGCAACTCGGACTCTGTCTCCTACGAGCAGTACTTC. It encodes CASNSDSVSYEQYF.

The chain carries TRBV28 and TRBJ2-7; D is unresolved. V was clipped by 11 bases and J by 5 bases, with 19 bases between them. CDR3 length: 13 amino acids. The V gene's germline CDR1 is MDHEN and CDR2 SYDVKM. The chain's CDR3 is CAHNAAPLHEQYF. The CDR3 DNA is TGTGCCCATAACGCGGCACCTCTCCACGAGCAGTACTTC.

The V call is TRBV6-5, the J call TRBJ1-6; the D is unclear. The CDR3 runs 13 residues. Trimming removed 5 bases from V and 2 bases from J, with 4 bases in between. Germline V gives CDR1 MNHEY, CDR2 SVGAGI. The CDR3 is CASSRPYNSPLHF. Here the CDR3 DNA reads TGTGCCAGCAGTCGCCCCTATAATTCACCCCTCCACTTT.

The rearrangement uses TRBV19 and TRBJ1-2; D gene uncertain. Germline-derived CDR1 and CDR2 are LNHDA and SQIVND (reference sequence). This CDR3 has 14 amino acids. Trimming stripped 5 bases from V and 0 bases from J, with 10 bases between. The CDR3 nucleotides read TGTGCCAGTAGTCGAGGTAGCTCTAACTATGGCTACACCTTC. Its translation is CASSRGSSNYGYTF.

The rearrangement joins TRBV15 to TRBJ2-2; D ambiguous. CDR1 is LNHNV, CDR2 YYDKDF, per germline (reference sequence). Trimming pared 3 bases from V and 0 bases from J, leaving 14 bases between. The CDR3 totals 17 residues. The DNA of the CDR3 is TGTGCCACCAGCAGGCATTATGTCACTTCGAACACCGGGGAGCTGTTTTTT. Translated, it gives CATSRHYVTSNTGELFF.

Here the CDR3 reads CASSSRQTSGEETQYF. The CDR3 DNA reads TGTGCCAGCAGCTCCCGACAGACTAGCGGGGAGGAGACCCAGTACTTC. The V call is TRBV11-3, the J call TRBJ2-5; 11 bases match TRBD2. Germline CDR1 is SGHNT and CDR2 is YENEEA. The CDR3 is 16 amino acids. Trimming cost V 4 bases and J 5 bases; bases outside gene matches: 9.

The CDR3 DNA sequence: TGTGCCAGCAGCGTCGGGACAGGGTCCCCAGATACGCAGTATTTT. Its protein product is CASSVGTGSPDTQYF. The V gene is TRBV11-2, the J gene TRBJ2-3; 9 positions agree with TRBD1. V trimming: 5 bases; J trimming: 4 bases; junction bases outside the gene matches: 7. Germline-derived CDR1 and CDR2 are SGHAT and FQNNGV. The CDR3 is 15 residues long.

The chain uses TRBV7-3 and TRBJ2-6, with D perhaps matching TRBD1 (6 bases). Trimming cost V 1 base and J 3 bases, with 10 bases left between them. Germline V gene data show CDR1 as SGHTA and CDR2 as FQGTGA. CDR3 length equals 16 residues. The CDR3 region has the DNA TGTGCCAGCAGCTTAAACCAGGGGTTTGGGGCCAACGTCCTGACTTTC. This gives the protein CASSLNQGFGANVLTF.

The J gene is TRBJ1-3, the V gene TRBV2; D is uncertain. The V gene's germline CDR1 is SNHLY and CDR2 FYNNEI. V was shortened by 11 bases and J by 2 bases, with 10 bases between the two germline ends. The CDR3 spans 12 residues. The CDR3 region has the DNA TGTGCCGGGAAAGAGACTGGAAACACCATATATTTT. It yields the protein CAGKETGNTIYF.